This T cell receptor (beta chain) appears in the sequencing data of a study of human thymus T cells. Study-wide results and caveats: Related work showed strongly overlapping thymic repertoires across unrelated individuals.

As for this clone: What it binds is not known.

Here immunoSEQ multiplex PCR was the method, and the copy in TCRdb shows in-frame clones only, minus some. This table has 55,000 to 85,000 clones, approximately 95% appearing once. Thymus was obtained from resections taken during corrective heart surgery. The sample donors, healthy Finnish infants, were having corrective surgery for congenital heart defects. V was clipped by 5 bases and J by 3 bases, with 10 bases between them. Germline V gives CDR1 MDHEN, CDR2 SYDVKM. The CDR3 runs to 13 residues. The specimen sequenced was thymus tissue. This TCR was sampled from a girl under three years old with a congenital heart defect but otherwise immunologically healthy. The chain uses TRBV28 and TRBJ1-1; D gene unclear. The CDR3 DNA sequence: TGTGCCAGCAGTGGGTGGTTCTACACTGAAGCTTTCTTT. This codes for CASSGWFYTEAFF.